The 21 T cell receptor beta chains in this list originate from one sample, sequenced in a study of blood T cells in healthy people across ages. Primed by a sample-barcoded 5' primer and a J-beta primer mix, a second PCR proceeded for about 7 to 11 cycles. TCRdb independently ran MiXCR on the 5' RACE reads; one entry per CDR3 protein. The sample has 650,000 to 800,000 distinct CDR3 sequences, under 65% seen once; the top ten hold 13%. Material for sequencing was blood. The receptors shown here come from a woman of 80 years or more in good health.

This sequence joins TRBV20-1 and TRBJ2-1; TRBD1 might be the D (7 bases). The end of the DNA is better explained by TRBJ2-7, so the J call may be wrong. Looked up from germline, CDR1 is DFQATT and CDR2 is SNEGSKA (reference sequence). This CDR3 is 12 amino acids long. The CDR3 spells CSAQGGRYEQYF. CDR3 DNA: TGCAGTGCCCAGGGGGGCCGCTACGAGCAGTACTTC.

A remark on this clonotype: A much more abundant neighbour one base away suggests this may be a read error. This chain links TRBV7-3 with TRBJ2-7; perhaps TRBD1 as D (5 bases). The CDR3 has 14 residues. Trimming left V 3 bases short and J 7 bases short, with 16 bases between. The germline V gene has CDR1 SGHTA and CDR2 FQGTGA. CDR3 in amino acids: CASSFRGPIGEQYF. The CDR3 coding sequence is TGTGCCAGCAGCTTTAGGGGCCCGATCGGTGAGCAGTACTTC.

In its sample, this clonotype was seen many times. V gene TRBV10-3 combines with J gene TRBJ2-3, with D tentatively TRBD1 (6 bases). Germline CDR1 ENHRY, CDR2 SYGVKD. The CDR3 is 15 amino acids. The germline V and J ends were trimmed by 11 bases and 2 bases, with 20 bases remaining between them. CDR3 region: CAVTQGKTVTDTQYF. The CDR3 DNA reads as TGTGCCGTAACACAGGGAAAAACTGTCACAGATACGCAGTATTTT.

This rearrangement joins TRBV25-1 to TRBJ2-7; TRBD1 matches 7 bases. CDR1 MGHDK and CDR2 SYGVNS come from the germline V gene. CDR3 length: 14 amino acids. V gave up 4 bases and J gave up 2 bases; unmatched junction bases: 5. The CDR3 DNA reads as TGTGCCAGCAGTGGAAGGGACAGTACCTACGAGCAGTACTTC. Translated, it gives CASSGRDSTYEQYF.

This clonotype was found many times. The chain joins TRBV9 to TRBJ1-1, with a possible D match to TRBD1 (5 bases). This CDR3 contains 13 residues. Germline V CDR1 and CDR2: SGDLS, YYNGEE. The V and J ends lost 4 bases and 7 bases respectively, with 14 bases between them. CDR3 region: CASSPWTGGEAFF. Here the CDR3 DNA reads TGTGCCAGCAGCCCCTGGACGGGGGGTGAAGCTTTCTTT.

This clonotype was detected a few times. CDR3 in amino acids: CSASGGKQPQHF. CDR3 DNA sequence: TGCAGTGCTAGTGGGGGGAAACAGCCCCAGCATTTT. The chain carries TRBV20-1 and TRBJ1-5; a weak D match, TRBD1 (5 bases). The CDR3 loop spans 12 amino acids. V was trimmed by 3 bases and J by 7 bases, leaving 10 bases between them. Germline V gene data show CDR1 as DFQATT and CDR2 as SNEGSKA (reference sequence).

Details on this clonotype: This clone may be a read error of a much larger clone one base away. The rearrangement joins TRBV2 to TRBJ2-1, with unresolved D. Germline loops: CDR1 SNHLY, CDR2 FYNNEI. The CDR3 contains 13 residues. V lost 4 bases and J lost 5, with 9 bases in between. CDR3 coding DNA: TGTGCCAGCAGTGTAGGGTCGGACAATGAGCAGTTCTTC. As protein: CASSVGSDNEQFF.

Turning to this clonotype: This may be a read error, as it is one base from a much larger clone. V and J are TRBV11-3 and TRBJ2-1, with 8 bases fitting TRBD2. The CDR3 is made up of 16 amino acids. CDR1 is SGHNT and CDR2 is YENEEA in the germline V gene. In DNA, the CDR3 is TGTGCCAGCGGCTTAGACGGGAGCCCGACTAGCGCTGAGCAGTTCTTC. It translates to CASGLDGSPTSAEQFF.

CDR3 nucleotides: TGTGCCAGCACCCCCCCGGACGGACACAATGAGCAGTTCTTC. This gives the protein CASTPPDGHNEQFF. This chain connects TRBV28 to TRBJ2-1; D gene uncertain. Deletions cut 7 bases from V and 5 bases from J, with 15 bases between. CDR3 size: 14 residues. CDR1 MDHEN and CDR2 SYDVKM come from the germline V gene.

As for this clonotype: A junction boundary mismatches the germline segment, possibly from a read error. The V gene is TRBV12-3 or TRBV12-4, the J gene TRBJ2-3, with D uncertain. CDR3 length: 18 residues. Here the CDR3 reads CASSLEQSVKVGADTEYF. CDR3 DNA: TGTGCCAGCAGTTTAGAACAGTCGGTTAAAGTAGGCGCAGATACGGAGTATTTC.

As for this clonotype: Just one base apart from a much larger clone, this may be a read error. The chain combines TRBV3-1 with TRBJ2-7; the match to TRBD1 covers 9 bases. Trimming at V came to 8 bases and at J to 2 bases, leaving 10 bases not matched to a gene. The CDR3 consists of 15 residues. CDR1 and CDR2 from the germline V gene are LGHDT and YNNKEL (reference sequence). The DNA for the CDR3 is TGTGCCAGCGGTGCCACGGACAGGGGCCCCTACGAGCAGTACTTC. It codes for CASGATDRGPYEQYF.

This clonotype came up many times. The rearrangement uses TRBV5-1 and TRBJ2-4, with D unresolved. The CDR3 sequence is 15 residues long. V lost 2 bases to trimming and J lost 0 bases, with 9 bases between them. Looked up from germline, CDR1 is SGHRS and CDR2 is YFSETQ. The CDR3 bases are TGCGCCAGCAGCTTCGGGTATTTAGCCAAAAACATTCAGTACTTC. It codes for CASSFGYLAKNIQYF.

The chain has TRBV7-2 and TRBJ2-3, with TRBD2 as a possible D gene (7 bases). CDR3 length: 16 residues. Deletions cut 0 bases from V and 2 bases from J, with 12 bases between. CDR1 SGHTA and CDR2 FQGNSA come from the germline V gene. The CDR3 DNA sequence: TGTGCCAGCAGCTTAGCTCGGGGGGCCAACACAGATACGCAGTATTTT. It yields the protein CASSLARGANTDTQYF.

On this clonotype itself: This may come from a read error, since a much larger clone is one base off. The CDR3 region has the DNA TGTGCCAGTCGGAGGGGGGCCCCCGCCCATGAGCAGTTCTTC. Translated: CASRRGAPAHEQFF. The chain joins TRBV2 to TRBJ2-1; perhaps D is TRBD1 or TRBD2 (6 bases each). This CDR3 region has 14 residues. Germline loops: CDR1 SNHLY, CDR2 FYNNEI. Trimming stripped 9 bases from V and 8 bases from J, with 20 bases between.

The CDR3 protein is CSAQGQPNTEAFF. The CDR3 DNA follows: TGCAGCGCCCAGGGACAGCCGAACACTGAAGCTTTCTTT. The rearrangement uses TRBV29-1 and TRBJ1-1, with 7 bases fitting TRBD1. The CDR3 runs 13 residues. After removal of 7 bases from V and 1 base from J, the junction contained 6 bases not matched to a gene. The germline CDR1 and CDR2 sequences are SQVTM and ANQGSEA.

This clonotype was recorded many times. The chain carries TRBV20-1 and TRBJ1-5, with 7 bases fitting TRBD1. Germline V lookup: CDR1 DFQATT, CDR2 SNEGSKA (reference sequence). Trimming took 3 bases from V and 7 from J; bases not matched to a gene: 9. The CDR3 is 14 amino acids. The CDR3 DNA sequence: TGCAGTGCTAGGGGACAGACTGCAGGGCAGCCCCAGCATTTT. As protein: CSARGQTAGQPQHF.

The table lists this clonotype with many counts. The J gene is TRBJ2-1, the V gene TRBV29-1; D gene ambiguous. From germline, CDR1 is SQVTM and CDR2 ANQGSEA. This CDR3 contains 14 residues. The V end was cut by 6 bases, the J end by 3 bases, with 15 bases between. CDR3 coding DNA: TGCAGCGTCGAGAGGACCATGGGCTACAATGAGCAGTTCTTC. It codes for CSVERTMGYNEQFF.

The V and J genes are TRBV7-8 and TRBJ2-1; tentatively, D is TRBD1 (5 bases). The CDR3 runs to 15 residues. Looked up from germline, CDR1 is SGHVS and CDR2 is FQNEAQ. V was clipped by 7 bases and J by 3 bases, with 16 bases between them. For the CDR3, the DNA is TGTGCCAGCATTCTCTGGGGCGCCGGCTACAATGAGCAGTTCTTC. Translating it yields CASILWGAGYNEQFF.

J is TRBJ2-2 and V is TRBV7-9; weak D call: TRBD2 (5 bases). This CDR3 is 15 amino acids long. The V gene's germline CDR1 is SEHNR and CDR2 FQNEAQ (reference sequence). The germline V and J ends were trimmed by 5 bases and 3 bases, with 13 bases remaining between them. DNA of the CDR3: TGTGCCAGCAGCCCCGGGAAACACTACACCGGGGAGCTGTTTTTT. Protein product: CASSPGKHYTGELFF.

About this clonotype: A much more abundant neighbour one base away suggests this may be a read error. The chain is built from TRBV2 and TRBJ2-5; 7 bases match TRBD2. The CDR3 covers 13 residues. Germline V CDR1 and CDR2: SNHLY, FYNNEI. The chain's CDR3 is CVSILAVLETQYF. The DNA of the CDR3 is TGTGTCAGCATTCTAGCGGTCCTGGAGACCCAGTACTTC.

This clonotype was observed a few times. The V gene is TRBV20-1, the J gene TRBJ1-2; 8 bases align to TRBD1. Germline V gene lookup returns CDR1 DFQATT and CDR2 SNEGSKA (reference sequence). The CDR3 covers 13 residues. This CDR3 reads CSPAGGHNYGYTF. Written as DNA, the CDR3 is TGCAGCCCGGCAGGGGGCCATAACTATGGCTACACCTTC.